What follows are 9 T cell receptor beta chains derived from one specimen sequenced in a study of shared clonotypes between healthy human individuals. The assay was immunoSEQ multiplex PCR, and TCRdb's table has in-frame clones only and misses some. The profile shows 1.6 million or so clones, around 98.5% of them singletons. The sample was naive CD4+ T cells sorted from blood. The subset here: CD45RA+ positively selected. These receptors all come from a man younger than 40 in good health.

A note on this clone: The junction differs from germline at one of its ends, possibly a read error. CDR3 DNA: TGTGCCAACAGTTCCACGACAGGGCTGGGCGAGCAGTACTTC. It translates to CANSSTTGLGEQYF. The chain has TRBV6-5 and TRBJ2-7; the match to TRBD1 covers 7 bases. This CDR3 comprises 14 residues. CDR1 and CDR2 from the germline V gene are MNHEY and SVGAGI.

V gene TRBV29-1 combines with J gene TRBJ1-2; 7 bases align to TRBD1. Germline assignment: CDR1 SQVTM and CDR2 ANQGSEA. V shed 7 bases, J shed 4 bases, and the junction held 9 bases outside the gene matches. The CDR3 has 13 residues. The CDR3 DNA sequence: TGCAGCGGTTACAGGGGCTCGGGCTATGGCTACACCTTC. Encoded protein: CSGYRGSGYGYTF.

This chain uses TRBV2 with TRBJ1-2; 8 bases fit TRBD1. Germline CDR1 and CDR2: SNHLY and FYNNEI. J was trimmed by 8 bases and V by 4 bases; bases with no gene match: 3. CDR3 length: 12 residues. CDR3 in amino acids: CASSVPGGGYTF. The CDR3 coding sequence is TGTGCCAGCAGTGTCCCAGGGGGCGGCTACACCTTC. The full variable domain, completed using reference TRBV2 and TRBJ1-2, is EPEVTQTPSHQVTQMGQEVILRCVPISNHLYFYWYRQILGQKVEFLVSFYNNEISEKSEIFDDQFSVERPDGSNFTLKIRSTKLEDSAMYFCASSVPGGGYTFGSGTRLTVV.

The genes are TRBV6-1 and TRBJ1-2; 7 bases align to TRBD1. There are 13 residues in the CDR3. With V trimmed by 6 bases and J by 10 bases, 11 bases remained unmatched. The germline CDR1 and CDR2 sequences are MNHNS and SASEGT. CDR3 in DNA: TGTGCCAGCAGGATTACAGGGGAACCTGCCTACACCTTC. It yields the protein CASRITGEPAYTF.

For this clone: This specimen includes other DNA sequences encoding the same CDR3. CDR3 nucleotide sequence: TGCGCCAGCAGCTTGGAATCCCTCGGGGAGCTGTTTTTT. This codes for CASSLESLGELFF. The rearrangement joins TRBV5-1 to TRBJ2-2; D unresolved. Germline V gives CDR1 SGHRS, CDR2 YFSETQ. CDR3 size: 13 residues. The V gene lost 0 bases and the J gene lost 7 bases, with 7 bases spanning the gap.

In DNA form, the CDR3 reads TGTGCCAGCAGTTACTCGATATACTACGAGCAGTACTTC. This translates into CASSYSIYYEQYF. The V gene is TRBV6-5, the J gene TRBJ2-7; D remains ambiguous. The CDR3 is 13 residues long. The ends were cut back, 0 bases at V and 3 bases at J, with 6 bases in the middle. Germline assignment: CDR1 MNHEY and CDR2 SVGAGI.

V gene TRBV27 combines with J gene TRBJ1-5; D gene uncertain. The germline V and J ends were trimmed by 5 bases and 3 bases, with 5 bases remaining between them. Germline lookup yields CDR1 MNHEY and CDR2 SMNVEV (reference sequence). The CDR3 spans 12 residues. CDR3 loop: CASSRTNQPQHF. The CDR3 bases are TGTGCCAGCAGTCGGACCAATCAGCCCCAGCATTTT.

The chain employs TRBV5-1 and TRBJ2-7; 7 nucleotides line up with TRBD2. This CDR3 is 16 amino acids long. Germline-derived CDR1 and CDR2 are SGHRS and YFSETQ. Unmatched junction bases numbered 16, after V lost 6 bases and J lost 4 bases. CDR3 residues: CASTEGFTGGLYEQYF. Written as DNA, the CDR3 is TGCGCCAGCACGGAGGGGTTTACGGGGGGACTTTACGAGCAGTACTTC.

Only one count was recorded for this clone. The chain combines TRBV11-2 with TRBJ2-7; possibly TRBD1 for D (6 bases). This CDR3 is built from 15 residues. CDR1 and CDR2 (germline): SGHAT, FQNNGV. The V and J ends lost 6 bases and 7 bases respectively, with 22 bases between them. The CDR3 loop is CASSLSTGLVTEQYF. Here the CDR3 DNA reads TGTGCCAGCAGTCTTAGTACAGGGTTGGTAACTGAGCAGTACTTC.